The rows below give T cell receptor beta chains drawn from one sample of a study of T-cell memory formation after mild COVID-19. TCRdb redid the calling of the 5' RACE reads with MiXCR, one entry per CDR3 protein. The sample lists hundreds of thousands of distinct CDR3 sequences; 20% to 25% were seen once. The sequenced sample was PBMCs or a T cell subset sorted from them (not recorded which). The receptors were sampled from an adult woman who had mild COVID-19 (a few samples of this study predate the infection). Cell type and time point are not known. Both conserved end residues are part of each CDR3. D genes are given only for firm matches. The size of a clone is reported for some rows only, either as once, few or many, or as a class for expanded clones.

D gene	V gene	J gene	clone size	CDR3 protein	CDR3 DNA
TRBD2	TRBV7-3	TRBJ2-5	once	CASSLAVSGGQETQYF	TGTGCCAGCAGCTTAGCTGTTAGCGGGGGTCAAGAGACCCAGTACTTC
TRBD1	TRBV5-1	TRBJ2-3	few	CASAGPLDRVGDTQYF	TGCGCCAGCGCCGGACCCTTAGACAGGGTTGGGGATACGCAGTATTTT
-	TRBV10-3	TRBJ2-1	few	CARQEGGHNEQFF	TGTGCCAGACAGGAGGGGGGGCACAATGAGCAGTTCTTC
-	TRBV15	TRBJ2-3	-	CATSRDTDTQYF	TGTGCCACCAGCAGAGACACAGATACGCAGTATTTT
-	TRBV10-3	TRBJ2-1	-	CAISGLSGHSYNEQFF	TGTGCCATCAGTGGACTTAGCGGACATTCCTACAATGAGCAGTTCTTC
TRBD1	TRBV24-1	TRBJ2-5	-	CATSDLRDSQETQYF	TGTGCCACCAGTGATTTACGGGACAGTCAAGAGACCCAGTACTTC
TRBD1	TRBV6-1	TRBJ1-1	few	CASSGGTGYTEAFF	TGTGCCAGCAGTGGAGGGACAGGGTACACTGAAGCTTTCTTT
-	TRBV9	TRBJ2-7	-	CASSVDISYEQYF	TGTGCCAGCAGCGTGGACATTTCCTACGAGCAGTACTTC
-	TRBV6-2/TRBV6-3	TRBJ1-4	few	CASSWTGTPNEKLFF	TGTGCCAGCAGTTGGACCGGGACACCGAATGAAAAACTGTTTTTT
TRBD2	TRBV6-5	TRBJ2-4	-	CASSYSGTSGSSTIQYF	TGTGCCAGCAGTTACTCCGGGACTAGCGGGAGTAGTACCATTCAGTACTTC
-	TRBV11-3	TRBJ1-3	-	CASSLFGLSGNTIYF	TGTGCCAGCAGCTTGTTCGGGTTATCTGGAAACACCATATATTTT
-	TRBV7-2	TRBJ2-1	few	CASSLMRLEEQFF	TGTGCCAGCAGCTTAATGCGACTAGAAGAGCAGTTCTTC
-	TRBV18	TRBJ2-3	few	CASSPPVLVSTDTQYF	TGTGCCAGCTCACCACCGGTACTAGTGAGCACAGATACGCAGTATTTT
-	TRBV3-1	TRBJ1-2	-	CASSQGGPILGRDQSHYTF	TGTGCCAGCAGCCAAGGAGGTCCGATTTTGGGTAGAGATCAATCTCACTACACCTTC
TRBD1	TRBV20-1	TRBJ1-5	-	CSAYDQGANQPQHF	TGCAGTGCTTATGACCAGGGGGCCAATCAGCCCCAGCATTTT
-	TRBV9	TRBJ2-1	few	CASNPSGSFYNEQFF	TGTGCCAGCAACCCTTCGGGGAGCTTTTACAATGAGCAGTTCTTC
TRBD2	TRBV7-6	TRBJ2-1	-	CASSLAMTSGELYNEQFF	TGTGCCAGCAGCTTAGCCATGACTAGCGGGGAGCTCTACAATGAGCAGTTCTTC
-	TRBV6-1	TRBJ1-4	-	CASSEQRSFGEKLFF	TGTGCCAGCAGTGAACAACGGAGTTTTGGTGAAAAACTGTTTTTT
-	TRBV19	TRBJ2-3	few	CASSIRTGSTDTQYF	TGTGCCAGTAGTATCAGGACGGGTAGCACAGATACGCAGTATTTT
-	TRBV10-3	TRBJ1-1	-	CAISDLSRGLGTEAFF	TGTGCCATCAGTGACCTTTCTCGAGGGCTAGGGACTGAAGCTTTCTTT
-	TRBV21-1	TRBJ2-1	once	CASSILCVPF	TGTGCCAGCAGCATTCTGTGCGTGCCTTTC
-	TRBV3-1	TRBJ1-2	-	CASSLRTAGGYTF	TGTGCCAGCAGCCTCCGCACGGCTGGGGGCTACACCTTC
TRBD2	TRBV3-1	TRBJ2-5	few	CASSYSGGTQETQYF	TGTGCCAGCAGCTATAGCGGGGGGACCCAAGAGACCCAGTACTTC
TRBD1	TRBV5-1	TRBJ2-7	few	CASSLYRGRDYEQYF	TGCGCCAGCAGCCTTTACAGGGGGCGCGACTACGAGCAGTACTTC
-	TRBV29-1	TRBJ2-5	many	CSVDGDWEETQYF	TGCAGCGTTGATGGCGACTGGGAAGAGACCCAGTACTTC
-	TRBV20-1	TRBJ2-1	-	CSARDLEGRVNEQFF	TGCAGTGCCCGGGACCTCGAGGGGCGAGTCAATGAGCAGTTCTTC
-	TRBV20-1	TRBJ2-3	-	CSAILGDTQYF	TGCAGTGCCATTCTAGGAGATACGCAGTATTTT
TRBD2	TRBV11-2	TRBJ2-3	-	CASRKSGAADTQYF	TGTGCCAGCAGAAAGAGCGGGGCCGCAGATACGCAGTATTTT
TRBD1	TRBV11-2	TRBJ1-4	few	CASSSDRAGLGEKLFF	TGTGCCAGCAGCTCGGACAGGGCGGGTCTCGGTGAAAAACTGTTTTTT
-	TRBV15	TRBJ2-1	many	CATSRDGRDEQFF	TGTGCCACCAGCAGAGATGGGCGGGATGAGCAGTTCTTC
TRBD1	TRBV12-3/TRBV12-4	TRBJ1-6	-	CASSFDREDSPLHF	TGTGCCAGCAGTTTTGACAGGGAGGATTCACCCCTCCACTTT
-	TRBV4-1	TRBJ1-1	few	CASNKTPLRGPNTEAFF	TGCGCCAGCAACAAAACCCCCCTTAGGGGTCCGAACACTGAAGCTTTCTTT